This T cell receptor beta chain was sequenced for a study of blood T cell repertoires in COVID-19. Study information: Sites across the United States, Italy and Spain contributed samples from acute and convalescent COVID-19. PBMCs, B-cell-depleted T cells, or T cells were the source of the cDNA or gDNA that made up the material.

V dropped 0 bases and J dropped 5 bases, with 11 bases sitting between them. This CDR3 spans 14 amino acids. Germline V lookup: CDR1 SGHRS, CDR2 YFSETQ. In the source study's methods: Amplified reference gene primers provided the basis for estimating nucleated cell counts. Measured with immunoSEQ multiplex PCR; TCRdb has only the in-frame clones, and not every one. D and trimming come from the DNA, and the V and J calls and clone size come from that table. Among roughly 160,000 clones listed, 80% to 90% were seen once. It was during active infection that Seattle patients were enrolled and then longitudinally followed.

The V call is TRBV5-1, the J call TRBJ1-1; no definite D call. The origin of this receptor is a woman aged 80 or over with COVID-19, enrolled during active disease. Sequencing was done on a sample of peripheral blood. In nucleotides, the CDR3 is TGCGCCAGCAGCTTGGAGCCGCCGGAGACTGAAGCTTTCTTT. Amino acid sequence: CASSLEPPETEAFF.